The text below deals with one T cell receptor (beta chain). What it binds is unknown. The CDR3 spans 14 residues. CDR1 and CDR2 (germline): MNHNS, SASEGT. V was trimmed by 6 bases and J by 3 bases, leaving 15 bases between them. This sample is drawn from a study of shared clonotypes between healthy human individuals. Findings of the study overall: The donor pool, a small one, limited the genetic and exposure-history diversity represented. Non-shared clonotypes displayed generation probabilities falling below those of clonotypes present in all four donors. The sharing of approximately 4.6% of naive CD4 clonotypes was seen across a handful of donors.

Here immunoSEQ multiplex PCR was the method, and the copy in TCRdb shows in-frame clones only, minus some. Here the sample spans 650,000 to 800,000 clones, about 90% being singletons. Only CD45RO-negative cells positively selected for CCR7 counted as naive CD8 cells, so terminally differentiated effector memory CD45RA+ cells were excluded. The sample comprised naive CD8+ T cells sorted from blood. The chain uses TRBV6-1 and TRBJ2-7; perhaps TRBD2 as D (5 bases). The clonotype originates from a man under 40 in good health. CDR3 DNA: TGTGCCAGCAGCCCAAATTTGGCGGGCTACGAGCAGTACTTC. Translating it yields CASSPNLAGYEQYF.